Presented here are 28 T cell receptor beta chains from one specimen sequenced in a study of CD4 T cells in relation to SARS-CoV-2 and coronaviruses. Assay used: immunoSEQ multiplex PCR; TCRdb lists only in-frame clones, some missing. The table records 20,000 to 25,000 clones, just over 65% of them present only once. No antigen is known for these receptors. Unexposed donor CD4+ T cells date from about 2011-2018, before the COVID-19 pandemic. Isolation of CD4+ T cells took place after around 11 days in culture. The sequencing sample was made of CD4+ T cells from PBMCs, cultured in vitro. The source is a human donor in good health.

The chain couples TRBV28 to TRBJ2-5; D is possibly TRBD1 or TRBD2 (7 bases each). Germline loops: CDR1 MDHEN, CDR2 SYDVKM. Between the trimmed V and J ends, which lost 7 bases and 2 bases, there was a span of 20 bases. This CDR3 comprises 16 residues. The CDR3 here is CASNNGGTASQETQYF. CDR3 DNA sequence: TGTGCCAGCAACAACGGGGGGACAGCCTCACAAGAGACCCAGTACTTC.

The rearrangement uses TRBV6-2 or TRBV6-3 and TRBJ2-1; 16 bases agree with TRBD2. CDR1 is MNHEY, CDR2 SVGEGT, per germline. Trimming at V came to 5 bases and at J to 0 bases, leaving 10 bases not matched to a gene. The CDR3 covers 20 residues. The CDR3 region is CASSAHPGLAGGSSYNEQFF. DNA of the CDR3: TGTGCCAGCAGTGCGCACCCGGGACTAGCGGGAGGGAGCTCCTACAATGAGCAGTTCTTC.

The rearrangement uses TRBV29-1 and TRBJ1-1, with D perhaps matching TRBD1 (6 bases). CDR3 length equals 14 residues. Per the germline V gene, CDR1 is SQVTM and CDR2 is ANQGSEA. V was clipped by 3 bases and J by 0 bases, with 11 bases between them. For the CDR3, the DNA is TGCAGCGTTGACCCGACAGGATTGAACACTGAAGCTTTCTTT. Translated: CSVDPTGLNTEAFF.

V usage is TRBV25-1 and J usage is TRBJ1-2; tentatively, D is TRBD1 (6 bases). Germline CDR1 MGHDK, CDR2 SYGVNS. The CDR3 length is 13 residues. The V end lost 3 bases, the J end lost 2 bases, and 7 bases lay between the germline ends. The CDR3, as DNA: TGTGCCAGCAGTGACAGGGGAAACTATGGCTACACCTTC. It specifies CASSDRGNYGYTF.

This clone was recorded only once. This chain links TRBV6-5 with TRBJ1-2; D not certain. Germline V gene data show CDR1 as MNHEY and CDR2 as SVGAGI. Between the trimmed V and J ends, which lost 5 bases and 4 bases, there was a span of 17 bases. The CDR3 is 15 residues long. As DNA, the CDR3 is TGTGCCAGCAGTCCAAGTGGAGGGAGCATCTATGGCTACACCTTC. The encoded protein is CASSPSGGSIYGYTF.

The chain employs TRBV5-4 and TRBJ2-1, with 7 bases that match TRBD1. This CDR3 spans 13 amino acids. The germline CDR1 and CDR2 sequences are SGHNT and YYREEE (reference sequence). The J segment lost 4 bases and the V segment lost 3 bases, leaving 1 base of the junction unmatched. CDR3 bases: TGTGCCAGCAGCTCAGGGGGTTACAATGAGCAGTTCTTC. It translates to CASSSGGYNEQFF.

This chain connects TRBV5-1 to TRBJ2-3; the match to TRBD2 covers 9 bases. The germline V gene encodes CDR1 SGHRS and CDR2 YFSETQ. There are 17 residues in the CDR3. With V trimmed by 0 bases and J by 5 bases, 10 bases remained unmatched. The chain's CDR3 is CASSLAVGSGSLDTQYF. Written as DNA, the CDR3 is TGCGCCAGCAGCTTGGCCGTAGGTAGCGGGAGTTTAGATACGCAGTATTTT.

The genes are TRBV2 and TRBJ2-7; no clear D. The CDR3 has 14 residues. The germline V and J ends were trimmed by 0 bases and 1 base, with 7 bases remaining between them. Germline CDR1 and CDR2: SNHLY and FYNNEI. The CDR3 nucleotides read TGTGCCAGCAGTGAAGCGTGGCAATCCTACGAGCAGTACTTC. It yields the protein CASSEAWQSYEQYF.

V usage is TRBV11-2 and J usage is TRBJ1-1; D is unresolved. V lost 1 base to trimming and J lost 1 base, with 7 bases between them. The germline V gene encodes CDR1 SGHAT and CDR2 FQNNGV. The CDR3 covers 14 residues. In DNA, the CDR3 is TGTGCCAGCAGCTTAGTTGCAGGGAACACTGAAGCTTTCTTT. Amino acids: CASSLVAGNTEAFF.

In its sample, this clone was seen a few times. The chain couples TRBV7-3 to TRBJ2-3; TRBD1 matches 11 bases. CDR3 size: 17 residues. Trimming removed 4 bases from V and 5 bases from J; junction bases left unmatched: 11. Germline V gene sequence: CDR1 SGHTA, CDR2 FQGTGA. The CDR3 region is CASSSKSPGQGGDTQYF. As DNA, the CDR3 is TGTGCCAGCAGCTCCAAATCCCCGGGACAGGGGGGAGATACGCAGTATTTT.

The CDR3 here is CAWSVSASTDTQYF. The CDR3 DNA reads as TGTGCCTGGAGTGTATCCGCTAGCACAGATACGCAGTATTTT. The chain joins TRBV30 to TRBJ2-3; no definite D call. This CDR3 spans 14 amino acids. V dropped 0 bases and J dropped 0 bases, with 7 bases sitting between them. In germline, CDR1 is GTSNPN, CDR2 SVGIG (reference sequence).

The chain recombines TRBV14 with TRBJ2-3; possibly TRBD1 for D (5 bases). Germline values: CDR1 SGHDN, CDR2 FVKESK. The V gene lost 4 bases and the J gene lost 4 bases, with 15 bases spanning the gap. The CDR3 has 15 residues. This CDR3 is CASSPLSARADTQYF. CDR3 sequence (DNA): TGTGCCAGCAGCCCTCTCAGCGCCAGGGCAGATACGCAGTATTTT.

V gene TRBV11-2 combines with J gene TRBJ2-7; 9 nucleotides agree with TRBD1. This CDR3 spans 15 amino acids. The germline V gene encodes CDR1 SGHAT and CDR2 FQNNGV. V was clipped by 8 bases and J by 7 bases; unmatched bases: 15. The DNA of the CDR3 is TGTGCCAGCGGAAACAACAGGGGGCTGTATTGGGAGCAGTACTTC. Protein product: CASGNNRGLYWEQYF.

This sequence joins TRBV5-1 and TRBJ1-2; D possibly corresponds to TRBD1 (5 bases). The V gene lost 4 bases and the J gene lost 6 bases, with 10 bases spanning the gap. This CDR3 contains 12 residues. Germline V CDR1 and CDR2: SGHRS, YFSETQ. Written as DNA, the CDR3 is TGCGCCAGCAGCCCGGGACCCCATGGCTACACCTTC. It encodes CASSPGPHGYTF. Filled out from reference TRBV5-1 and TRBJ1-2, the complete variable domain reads KAGVTQTPRYLIKTRGQQVTLSCSPISGHRSVSWYQQTPGQGLQFLFEYFSETQRNKGNFPGRFSGRQFSNSRSEMNVSTLELGDSALYLCASSPGPHGYTFGSGTRLTVV.

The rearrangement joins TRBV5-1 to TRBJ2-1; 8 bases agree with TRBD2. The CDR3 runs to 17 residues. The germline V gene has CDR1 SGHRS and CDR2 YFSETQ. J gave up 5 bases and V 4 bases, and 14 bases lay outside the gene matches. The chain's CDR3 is CASSQGVAGRTNNEQFF. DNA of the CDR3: TGCGCCAGCAGCCAGGGTGTAGCGGGGAGGACCAACAATGAGCAGTTCTTC. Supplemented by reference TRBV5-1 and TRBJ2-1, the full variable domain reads KAGVTQTPRYLIKTRGQQVTLSCSPISGHRSVSWYQQTPGQGLQFLFEYFSETQRNKGNFPGRFSGRQFSNSRSEMNVSTLELGDSALYLCASSQGVAGRTNNEQFFGPGTRLTVL.

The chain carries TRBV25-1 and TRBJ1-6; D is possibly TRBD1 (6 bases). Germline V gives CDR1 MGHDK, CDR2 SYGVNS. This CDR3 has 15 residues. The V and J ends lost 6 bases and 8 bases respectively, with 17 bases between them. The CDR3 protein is CASRGHRTVDSPLHF. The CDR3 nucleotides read TGTGCCAGCAGGGGACATCGGACCGTGGATTCACCCCTCCACTTT.

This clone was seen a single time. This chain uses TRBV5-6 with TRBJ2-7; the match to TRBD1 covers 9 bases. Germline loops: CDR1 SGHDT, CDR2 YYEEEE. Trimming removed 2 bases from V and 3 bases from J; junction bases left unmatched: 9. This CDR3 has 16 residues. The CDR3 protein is CASSFPNPGQGYEQYF. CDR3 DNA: TGTGCCAGCAGCTTTCCAAACCCGGGACAGGGCTACGAGCAGTACTTC. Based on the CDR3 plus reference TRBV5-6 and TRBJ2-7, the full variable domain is DAGVTQSPTHLIKTRGQQVTLRCSPKSGHDTVSWYQQALGQGPQFIFQYYEEEERQRGNFPDRFSGHQFPNYSSELNVNALLLGDSALYLCASSFPNPGQGYEQYFGPGTRLTVT.

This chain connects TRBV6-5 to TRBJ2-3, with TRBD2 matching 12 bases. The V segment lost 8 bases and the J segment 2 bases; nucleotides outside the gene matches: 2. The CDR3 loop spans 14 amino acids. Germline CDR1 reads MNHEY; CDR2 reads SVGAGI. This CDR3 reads CASGLAGFTDTQYF. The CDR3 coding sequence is TGTGCCAGCGGACTAGCGGGATTCACAGATACGCAGTATTTT.

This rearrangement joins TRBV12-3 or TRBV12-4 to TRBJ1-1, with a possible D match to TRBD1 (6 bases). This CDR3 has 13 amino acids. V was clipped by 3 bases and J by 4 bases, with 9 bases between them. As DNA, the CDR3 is TGTGCCAGCAGTTTCGGGGGCCCCACTGAAGCTTTCTTT. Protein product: CASSFGGPTEAFF.

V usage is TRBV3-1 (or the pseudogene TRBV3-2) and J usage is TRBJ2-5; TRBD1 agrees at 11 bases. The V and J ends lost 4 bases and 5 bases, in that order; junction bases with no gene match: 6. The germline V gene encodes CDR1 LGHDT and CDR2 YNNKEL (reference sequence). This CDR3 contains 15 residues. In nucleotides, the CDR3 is TGTGCCAGCAGCCTGGGACAGGGGGGCCGTGAGACCCAGTACTTC. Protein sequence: CASSLGQGGRETQYF.

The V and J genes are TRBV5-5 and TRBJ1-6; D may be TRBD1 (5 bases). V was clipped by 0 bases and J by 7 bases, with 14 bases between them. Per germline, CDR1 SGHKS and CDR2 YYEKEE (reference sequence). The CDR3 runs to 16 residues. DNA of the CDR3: TGTGCCAGCAGCTTGGAGTACGTCAGGGCAAATTCACCCCTCCACTTT. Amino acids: CASSLEYVRANSPLHF.

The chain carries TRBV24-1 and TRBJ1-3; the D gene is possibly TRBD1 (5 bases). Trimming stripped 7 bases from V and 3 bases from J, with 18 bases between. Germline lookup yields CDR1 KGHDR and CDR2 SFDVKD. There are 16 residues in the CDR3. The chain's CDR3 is CATSLFRELGGNTIYF. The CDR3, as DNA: TGTGCCACCAGCCTCTTCAGGGAGTTGGGTGGAAACACCATATATTTT.

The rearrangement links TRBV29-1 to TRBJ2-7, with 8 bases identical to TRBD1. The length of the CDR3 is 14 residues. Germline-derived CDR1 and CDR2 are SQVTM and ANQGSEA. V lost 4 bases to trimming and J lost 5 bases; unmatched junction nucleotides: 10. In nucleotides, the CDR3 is TGCAGCGTTGTTCAGGGGGCAGGAGGCGACGAGCAGTACTTC. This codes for CSVVQGAGGDEQYF.

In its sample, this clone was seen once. The CDR3 DNA sequence: TGCAGCGTTGAAGGGGACAGTACTGAAGCTTTCTTT. Encoded protein: CSVEGDSTEAFF. This chain links TRBV29-1 with TRBJ1-1; 7 positions agree with TRBD1. With V trimmed by 1 base and J by 5 bases, 1 base remained unmatched. Germline values: CDR1 SQVTM, CDR2 ANQGSEA. CDR3 length equals 12 residues.

As DNA, the CDR3 is TGCGCCAGCCCACAGGGGACATGCTTTGCAACTAATGAAAAACTGTTTTTT. This sequence encodes CASPQGTCFATNEKLFF. The V call is TRBV4-3, the J call TRBJ1-4, with 7 bases that match TRBD1. V lost 8 bases to trimming and J lost 0 bases; unmatched junction nucleotides: 12. Looked up from germline, CDR1 is LGHNA and CDR2 is YSLEER. The CDR3 covers 17 residues.

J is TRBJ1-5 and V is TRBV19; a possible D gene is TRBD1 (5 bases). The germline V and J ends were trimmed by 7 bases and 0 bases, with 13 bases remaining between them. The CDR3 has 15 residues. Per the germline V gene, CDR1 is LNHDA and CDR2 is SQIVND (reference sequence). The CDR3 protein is CASTMGLFSNQPQHF. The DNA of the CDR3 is TGTGCCAGTACAATGGGACTGTTTAGCAATCAGCCCCAGCATTTT.

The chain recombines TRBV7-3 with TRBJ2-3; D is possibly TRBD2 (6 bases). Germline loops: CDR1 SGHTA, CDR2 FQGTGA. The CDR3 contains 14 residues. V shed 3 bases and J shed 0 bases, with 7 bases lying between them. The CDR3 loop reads CASSLGTSTDTQYF. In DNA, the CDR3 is TGTGCCAGCAGCTTGGGGACTAGCACAGATACGCAGTATTTT.

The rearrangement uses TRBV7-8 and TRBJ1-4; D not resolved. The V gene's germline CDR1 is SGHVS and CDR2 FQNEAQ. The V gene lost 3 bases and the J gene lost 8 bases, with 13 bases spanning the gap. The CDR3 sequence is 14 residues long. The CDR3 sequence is CASSLAQGKEKLFF. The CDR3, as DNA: TGTGCCAGCAGCTTGGCACAAGGGAAGGAAAAACTGTTTTTT.